Presented here are 13 T cell receptor beta chains from one specimen sequenced in a study of cytotoxic CD8 clonotypes in ibrutinib-treated CLL. Repertoires were generated with immunoSEQ multiplex PCR, while TCRdb's copy carries only in-frame clones and drops some. Of some 300,000 clones in the sample, roughly 85% were seen once. The material sequenced was PBMCs, taken before ibrutinib treatment. All receptors derive from a human donor with chronic lymphocytic leukemia.

The chain recombines TRBV30 with TRBJ2-7; tentatively, D is TRBD1 (6 bases). CDR3 length: 12 residues. Looked up from germline, CDR1 is GTSNPN and CDR2 is SVGIG (reference sequence). V lost 8 bases, J lost 3 bases, and 14 bases lay in between. The CDR3 sequence: CATSGTSYEQYF. The CDR3 coding sequence is TGTGCCACCTCCGGGACAAGCTACGAGCAGTACTTC.

The CDR3 protein is CASSQGTGDGYTF. In DNA, the CDR3 is TGCGCCAGCAGTCAGGGGACAGGGGACGGCTACACCTTC. The chain combines TRBV23-1 with TRBJ1-2; 10 bases agree with TRBD1. TRBV23-1 qualifies as an ORF whose function is uncertain. The V and J ends lost 3 bases and 8 bases, in that order; junction bases with no gene match: 3. The length of the CDR3 is 13 residues.

The chain recombines TRBV7-2 with TRBJ1-3, with no clear D. V gave up 5 bases and J gave up 1 base, with 15 bases separating them. This CDR3 comprises 16 residues. CDR1 is SGHTA, CDR2 FQGNSA, per germline. The CDR3 DNA reads as TGTGCCAGCAGCCCCTCGGCGGGTCTATCTGGAAACACCATATATTTT. As protein: CASSPSAGLSGNTIYF. The full variable domain, with the rest looked up from reference TRBV7-2 and TRBJ1-3, is GAGVSQSPSNKVTEKGKDVELRCDPISGHTALYWYRQSLGQGLEFLIYFQGNSAPDKSGLPSDRFSAERTGGSVSTLTIQRTQQEDSAVYLCASSPSAGLSGNTIYFGEGSWLTVV.

This chain connects TRBV7-2 to TRBJ1-5; D is undetermined. V was trimmed by 1 base and J by 4 bases, leaving 2 bases between them. CDR1 SGHTA and CDR2 FQGNSA come from the germline V gene. This CDR3 contains 12 residues. In DNA form, the CDR3 reads TGTGCCAGCAGCTTAGATAATCAGCCCCAGCATTTT. Protein product: CASSLDNQPQHF.

The J gene is TRBJ1-2, the V gene TRBV7-2; no clear D. Germline CDR1 SGHTA, CDR2 FQGNSA. With 1 base removed from V and 5 bases from J, the gap between germline ends came to 17 bases. The CDR3 has 16 residues. As DNA, the CDR3 is TGTGCCAGCAGCTTAGGTGGGCCCGGCAGTGCATATGGCTACACCTTC. It translates to CASSLGGPGSAYGYTF.

J is TRBJ2-2 and V is TRBV7-8; no definite D call. This CDR3 contains 16 residues. In germline, CDR1 is SGHVS, CDR2 FQNEAQ. V lost 1 base and J 2 bases, leaving 11 bases between the germline ends. The CDR3 DNA sequence: TGTGCCAGCAGCTTAGACGGGTCGCGCAACACCGGGGAGCTGTTTTTT. Its protein is CASSLDGSRNTGELFF.

J is TRBJ1-2 and V is TRBV10-1; TRBD1 agrees at 7 bases. The germline V gene has CDR1 WNHNN and CDR2 SYGVQD (reference sequence). CDR3 length: 13 residues. J lost 5 bases, V lost 3 bases, and 3 bases had no gene match. CDR3 nucleotides: TGCGCCAGCAGTGACGACAGGGAATATGGCTACACCTTC. It yields the protein CASSDDREYGYTF.

The chain employs TRBV14 and TRBJ2-7, with TRBD2 identical over 7 bases. This CDR3 is 15 amino acids long. Germline assignment: CDR1 SGHDN and CDR2 FVKESK. J gave up 4 bases and V 4 bases, and 10 bases lay outside the gene matches. This CDR3 reads CASSPRTSFLYEQYF. The CDR3 region has the DNA TGTGCCAGCAGCCCACGGACTAGTTTCTTATACGAGCAGTACTTC.

The chain employs TRBV11-2 and TRBJ1-2; 7 bases are a match to TRBD1. CDR1 is SGHAT, CDR2 FQNNGV, per germline. With 5 bases clipped from V and 4 bases from J, the junction kept 10 bases outside the gene matches. The CDR3 spans 15 residues. The CDR3 is CASSVTYRGGYGYTF. CDR3 bases: TGTGCCAGCAGCGTTACCTACAGGGGTGGCTATGGCTACACCTTC.

This clone was observed a few times. The chain combines TRBV2 with TRBJ2-7, with D unresolved. The CDR3 is made up of 12 amino acids. The germline V gene encodes CDR1 SNHLY and CDR2 FYNNEI. Trimming left V 1 base short and J 7 bases short, with 8 bases between. The CDR3 coding sequence is TGTGCCAGCAGTGAAGGTTACTGGGAGCAGTACTTC. It encodes CASSEGYWEQYF.

The chain recombines TRBV18 with TRBJ1-1; no firm D call. V was cut by 5 bases and J by 3 bases, with 10 bases left in between. Germline CDR1 KGHSH, CDR2 LQKENI. The length of the CDR3 is 13 residues. The CDR3 DNA follows: TGTGCCAGCTCAGGAGGGAGGGACACTGAAGCTTTCTTT. Translating it yields CASSGGRDTEAFF. The full variable domain, completed using reference TRBV18 and TRBJ1-1, is NAGVMQNPRHLVRRRGQEARLRCSPMKGHSHVYWYRQLPEEGLKFMVYLQKENIIDESGMPKERFSAEFPKEGPSILRIQQVVRGDSAAYFCASSGGRDTEAFFGQGTRLTVV.

This clone was seen only once. This sequence joins TRBV4-3 and TRBJ1-1, with TRBD1 matching over 10 bases. Germline lookup yields CDR1 LGHNA and CDR2 YSLEER. V dropped 3 bases and J dropped 8; count of bases not matched to a gene: 9. The CDR3 totals 15 residues. CDR3 loop: CASSHTGTGAVEAFF. DNA of the CDR3: TGCGCCAGCAGCCACACCGGGACAGGGGCTGTGGAAGCTTTCTTT.

V and J are TRBV4-2 and TRBJ1-3; TRBD1 matches 7 bases. Looked up from germline, CDR1 is LGHNA and CDR2 is YNFKEQ. The ends lost 0 bases at V and 0 bases at J; junction bases unmatched: 5. There are 17 residues in the CDR3. In DNA form, the CDR3 reads TGTGCCAGCAGCCAAGATAAGGGGGCCAACTCTGGAAACACCATATATTTT. Its translation is CASSQDKGANSGNTIYF.